This note documents a single TCR beta chain sequence. Its antigen target is currently unknown. The sample holds no much larger clone one base away, and base qualities are not on file. Trimming leaves V shorter by 4 bases and J shorter by 5 bases, with the junction holding 7 bases beyond the gene matches. Measured from the cysteine to the phenylalanine, the CDR3 is 15 residues long. The sequence is cut down to CDR3 DNA, 45 bases in frame from base 1. The germline V gene (reference sequence) supplies CDR1 SEHNR and CDR2 FQNEAQ. Each collaborating institution followed its own protocols to collect whole blood in K2EDTA tubes. Collaborator samples were shipped for TCRbeta analysis as frozen whole blood, isolated PBMCs, or DNA extracted from either sample type. This sample was taken from a study of blood T cell repertoires in COVID-19 (dated by TCRdb to between 2020 and 2021). Some background on the complete study: Collaborator samples came from the United States, Italy and Spain and covered acute and convalescent phases of COVID-19. The repertoires were released in a freely available public database intended as a resource for research on the immune response to SARS-CoV-2. HLA class I and class II types, where available, came from metadata supplied by the sample provider rather than from assay-based typing. The dataset comprised deeply sampled blood TCRbeta repertoires from subjects exposed to, actively infected with, or recovered from COVID-19. Samples came from the ongoing ImmuneRACE study (first 160 participants) plus 1,254 subjects from 6 global collaborators. Nearly every sample came with metadata listing a de-identified subject ID, COVID-19 status, age in years and sex. The material from the prospective study consisted of cDNA or gDNA derived from T cells, B-cell-depleted T cells, or PBMCs.

TCRbeta CDR3 regions were amplified from genomic DNA by means of the immunoSEQ Assay, a bias-controlled multiplex PCR. The original methods were these. The number of nucleated cells in each sample was estimated from the amplification of reference gene primers within the assay. Sequence reads were collapsed and filtered to measure the absolute abundance of every unique TCRbeta CDR3 rearrangement. Productive Simpson clonality was computed per sample as the square root of Simpson's diversity index over productive rearrangements. TCRdb holds this immuneACCESS table with in-frame rearrangements only. Some clones are missing; in checked studies, unresolved V genes explain under half, and the rest has no known cause. V and J calls and clone size are given by that table; D and trimming were obtained from the DNA. The sample has tens of thousands of clones on record, around 88% of them singletons. The top ten hold less than 7% of the sample.

Here is what the overall study found, with its caveats: Clinical and demographic metadata were provided uncurated, with the amount varying by source and participant.

The sequence came from a woman at least 80 years old with acute or convalescent COVID-19. Specimen: peripheral blood. Recombination joined TRBV7-9 with TRBJ2-7; a stretch of 11 junction bases matches TRBD1. The nucleotide sequence reads as follows: TGTGCCAGCAGCTCCCCCCGGGGACAGGGGGACGAGCAGTACTTC. This gives the protein CASSSPRGQGDEQYF.